Included here is one TCR beta chain sequence, with context. With a much larger clone just one base away, this may be a read error. The sample comes from a study of CD8+CD57+ T cells in acquired aplastic anemia. Germline V gives CDR1 SGHAT, CDR2 FQNNGV. The CDR3 loop spans 14 amino acids. TCR beta VDJ combinations and CDR3 sequences were profiled from genomic DNA. TCRdb itself ran the reads through MiXCR, one entry per CDR3 protein. Here the sample spans about 160,000 distinct CDR3 sequences, more than 45% being singletons. Patients chosen for sequencing had shown CD8+CD57+ cell expansion by flow cytometry. Patients were therapy-naive when their blood was sampled.

Material: sorted CD4+, CD8+, or CD8+CD57+ T cells (not recorded which) from PBMCs. The chain combines TRBV11-2 with TRBJ2-4; D may match TRBD1 or TRBD2 (5 bases each). The TCR originated in a human donor with aplastic anemia. The CDR3 DNA follows: TGTGCCAGCAGTCCGACCACTGGGGGAAACATTCCGTACTTC. Encoded protein: CASSPTTGGNIPYF.